Shown below are 26 T cell receptor beta chains from a single sample sequenced in a study of cytomegalovirus exposure and HLA in healthy donors. Libraries were prepared by immunoSEQ multiplex PCR; TCRdb keeps only in-frame clonotypes and omits some of them. This sample yields 95,000 to 150,000 clones, of which approximately 87% are seen a single time; 2.1% belongs to the top ten. Sequencing used PBMCs. All receptors derive from a woman aged 25-40 years in good health and CMV-seronegative.

This rearrangement joins TRBV29-1 to TRBJ2-5; no clear D gene. This CDR3 has 10 residues. The germline gives CDR1 SQVTM, CDR2 ANQGSEA. The V gene lost 3 bases and the J gene lost 8 bases, with 7 bases spanning the gap. CDR3 region: CSVEVATQYF. The CDR3 region has the DNA TGCAGCGTTGAGGTGGCAACCCAGTACTTC.

J is TRBJ1-2 and V is TRBV28; TRBD1 agrees at 8 bases. Germline loops: CDR1 MDHEN, CDR2 SYDVKM. The CDR3 totals 13 residues. The V and J ends lost 4 bases and 8 bases, in that order; junction bases with no gene match: 6. CDR3 residues: CASSWQGAEGYTF. CDR3 in DNA: TGTGCCAGCAGTTGGCAGGGGGCGGAGGGCTACACCTTC.

The chain has TRBV6-1 and TRBJ1-1; D might be TRBD1 (5 bases). V shed 4 bases and J shed 4 bases, with 10 bases lying between them. The CDR3 sequence is 13 residues long. Germline lookup yields CDR1 MNHNS and CDR2 SASEGT. The CDR3 here is CASSVRTPTEAFF. CDR3 bases: TGTGCCAGCAGTGTTAGGACACCCACTGAAGCTTTCTTT.

For the CDR3, the DNA is TGCGCCAGCAGCTTGGGAGCGGGGGGCTTCACAGATACGCAGTATTTT. This encodes CASSLGAGGFTDTQYF. The chain recombines TRBV5-1 with TRBJ2-3; 9 nucleotides match TRBD2. The V and J ends lost 0 bases and 2 bases, in that order; junction bases with no gene match: 4. The CDR3 contains 16 residues. CDR1 SGHRS and CDR2 YFSETQ come from the germline V gene.

The chain recombines TRBV5-1 with TRBJ2-3; 8 bases match TRBD2. Germline CDR1 is SGHRS and CDR2 is YFSETQ. After removal of 10 bases from V and 3 bases from J, the junction contained 7 bases not matched to a gene. This CDR3 comprises 13 residues. CDR3 sequence (DNA): TGCGCCTCCGAGGCTAGCGGGACAGATACGCAGTATTTT. The encoded protein is CASEASGTDTQYF.

The V call is TRBV9, the J call TRBJ2-6, with 10 bases lining up with TRBD1. Germline CDR1 is SGDLS and CDR2 is YYNGEE. This CDR3 contains 18 residues. Unmatched junction bases numbered 4, after V lost 0 bases and J lost 1 base. CDR3 nucleotide sequence: TGTGCCAGCAGCGTAGCTATGGGACAGGGGTCTGGGGCCAACGTCCTGACTTTC. This codes for CASSVAMGQGSGANVLTF.

The V gene is TRBV7-9, the J gene TRBJ2-5; D perhaps matches TRBD2 (7 bases). V lost 2 bases to trimming and J lost 2 bases, with 12 bases between them. The CDR3 runs to 15 residues. Germline-derived CDR1 and CDR2 are SEHNR and FQNEAQ (reference sequence). In nucleotides, the CDR3 is TGTGCCAGCAGCTTACTGGCGGGGGCTCAAGAGACCCAGTACTTC. Amino acid sequence: CASSLLAGAQETQYF.

V is TRBV15 and J is TRBJ2-1, with 8 bases lining up with TRBD2. Trimming took 3 bases from V and 3 from J; bases not matched to a gene: 7. Germline-derived CDR1 and CDR2 are LNHNV and YYDKDF (reference sequence). The CDR3 length is 16 residues. In DNA, the CDR3 is TGTGCCACCAGCAGCCTAGGGGCGGGGGGCTACAATGAGCAGTTCTTC. Amino acid sequence: CATSSLGAGGYNEQFF.

V usage is TRBV25-1 and J usage is TRBJ1-1, with D possibly being TRBD1 (6 bases). With 6 bases removed from V and 0 bases from J, the gap between germline ends came to 14 bases. This CDR3 region has 15 residues. Germline values: CDR1 MGHDK, CDR2 SYGVNS. CDR3 loop: CASRLGDTLNTEAFF. CDR3 nucleotides: TGTGCCAGCAGGTTGGGGGACACTTTGAACACTGAAGCTTTCTTT.

This clone was recorded a few times. The chain carries TRBV28 and TRBJ1-1, with 7 bases fitting TRBD1. J was trimmed by 3 bases and V by 3 bases; bases with no gene match: 7. The length of the CDR3 is 15 residues. CDR1 and CDR2 (germline): MDHEN, SYDVKM. CDR3 sequence reads: CASSFPDRSYTEAFF. In nucleotides, the CDR3 is TGTGCCAGCAGTTTTCCGGACAGGTCCTACACTGAAGCTTTCTTT.

The CDR3 DNA is TGTGCCAGCAGTGAGGCCCCCGGGGGGGCGCGGGGCTATGGCTACACCTTC. Residues: CASSEAPGGARGYGYTF. This rearrangement joins TRBV6-1 to TRBJ1-2; a possible D gene is TRBD1 (6 bases). The V gene lost 3 bases and the J gene lost 4 bases, with 21 bases spanning the gap. Germline CDR1 MNHNS, CDR2 SASEGT. This CDR3 is built from 17 residues.

This clone was counted only a few times. The chain joins TRBV30 to TRBJ1-5; D call uncertain. The germline V gene encodes CDR1 GTSNPN and CDR2 SVGIG (reference sequence). The CDR3 has 14 amino acids. Trimming took 3 bases from V and 3 from J, leaving 12 bases between them. The CDR3 reads CAWSPWPNNQPQHF. The CDR3 DNA reads as TGTGCCTGGAGCCCCTGGCCAAACAATCAGCCCCAGCATTTT.

As regards this clone: At one of its ends the junction is not consistent with the germline gene, which may arise from a read error. The chain is built from TRBV5-1 and TRBJ1-1; the D is unclear. The CDR3 contains 9 residues. CDR1 and CDR2 (germline): SGHRS, YFSETQ. The CDR3 sequence: CASNTRLHF. The CDR3 region has the DNA TGCGCCAGCAATACGAGACTACACTTT.

This clone has more than one count but fewer than ten. The chain links TRBV9 to TRBJ1-3; perhaps TRBD1 as D (5 bases). The V end lost 0 bases, the J end lost 2 bases, and 15 bases lay between the germline ends. Per germline, CDR1 SGDLS and CDR2 YYNGEE. This CDR3 spans 17 amino acids. The CDR3 DNA is TGTGCCAGCAGCGTAGCCCTGAGCAGGGAAGCTGGAAACACCATATATTTT. This gives the protein CASSVALSREAGNTIYF.

The chain combines TRBV6-5 with TRBJ1-6; D gene uncertain. Trimming pared 1 base from V and 5 bases from J, leaving 6 bases between. Germline V CDR1 and CDR2: MNHEY, SVGAGI. This CDR3 spans 14 amino acids. Here the CDR3 DNA reads TGTGCCAGCAGTTACTATGGAGATAATTCACCCCTCCACTTT. Amino acid sequence: CASSYYGDNSPLHF.

The genes are TRBV20-1 and TRBJ2-7; no clear D gene. Trimming left V 3 bases short and J 3 bases short, with 6 bases between. Germline assignment: CDR1 DFQATT and CDR2 SNEGSKA (reference sequence). The CDR3 has 11 amino acids. In DNA, the CDR3 is TGCAGTGCTAGTGTTCTCTACGAGCAGTACTTC. Translation gives CSASVLYEQYF.

This chain uses TRBV14 with TRBJ2-5; D possibly corresponds to TRBD1 (6 bases). Germline lookup yields CDR1 SGHDN and CDR2 FVKESK. The length of the CDR3 is 15 residues. Trimming took off 3 bases at V and 2 bases at J, with 13 bases between the two ends. As DNA, the CDR3 is TGTGCCAGCAGCCAGGTCCCCGACAGGCAAGAGACCCAGTACTTC. Its translation: CASSQVPDRQETQYF.

This CDR3 reads CASSFPHPLGGETQYF. Here the CDR3 DNA reads TGTGCCAGCAGCTTCCCCCATCCCCTTGGGGGCGAGACCCAGTACTTC. This chain connects TRBV5-8 to TRBJ2-5; D is possibly TRBD1 (6 bases). The V gene's germline CDR1 is SGHTS and CDR2 YDEGEE. The CDR3 has 16 amino acids. With 2 bases removed from V and 5 bases from J, the gap between germline ends came to 19 bases.

The CDR3 DNA is TGTGCCAGCAGACTATTAGACAGGGTGGGCACAGATACGCAGTATTTT. It is translated as CASRLLDRVGTDTQYF. The gene calls are TRBV7-9 and TRBJ2-3, with 7 bases identical to TRBD1. Looked up from germline, CDR1 is SEHNR and CDR2 is FQNEAQ (reference sequence). V shed 6 bases and J 1 base; nucleotides not matched to a gene: 10. This CDR3 region has 16 residues.

This sequence joins TRBV6-5 and TRBJ2-7; D is uncertain. This CDR3 region has 15 residues. Germline V CDR1 and CDR2: MNHEY, SVGAGI. V was pared by 5 bases and J by 0 bases, with 14 bases between. CDR3 amino acids: CASSLSPSSSYEQYF. The DNA of the CDR3 is TGTGCCAGCAGTCTATCACCTTCCTCCTCCTACGAGCAGTACTTC.

The chain joins TRBV6-1 to TRBJ1-6; no firm D call. The CDR3 has 15 amino acids. Germline assignment: CDR1 MNHNS and CDR2 SASEGT. Trimming left V 0 bases short and J 8 bases short, with 11 bases between. The CDR3 is CASSEAARPYSPLHF. As DNA, the CDR3 is TGTGCCAGCAGTGAAGCGGCCAGGCCGTATTCACCCCTCCACTTT.

This chain links TRBV18 with TRBJ2-7, with 8 positions matching TRBD1. There are 14 residues in the CDR3. CDR1 is KGHSH, CDR2 LQKENI, per germline. V lost 3 bases, J lost 4 bases, and 5 bases stayed unmatched. In nucleotides, the CDR3 is TGTGCCAGCTCACCTGCAGGGGGCATGTACGAGCAGTACTTC. Translating gives CASSPAGGMYEQYF.

This chain connects TRBV6-5 to TRBJ2-5; D possibly corresponds to TRBD1 (6 bases). The germline gives CDR1 MNHEY, CDR2 SVGAGI. CDR3 length: 13 residues. V lost 6 bases and J lost 3, with 11 bases in between. The CDR3 region has the DNA TGTGCCAGCAGCCGGACAGCAGAAGAGACCCAGTACTTC. Residues: CASSRTAEETQYF.

The gene calls are TRBV5-1 and TRBJ2-7; TRBD1 matches at 12 bases. Trimming took 3 bases from V and 7 from J; bases not matched to a gene: 14. In germline, CDR1 is SGHRS, CDR2 YFSETQ. The CDR3 sequence is 17 residues long. CDR3 sequence reads: CASSSRRPGQGAREQYF. For the CDR3, the DNA is TGCGCCAGCAGCTCTCGGCGTCCGGGACAGGGGGCTCGAGAGCAGTACTTC.

The chain joins TRBV7-9 to TRBJ1-2; the D is unclear. CDR1 is SEHNR and CDR2 is FQNEAQ in the germline V gene (reference sequence). Trimming took 5 bases from V and 4 from J, leaving 8 bases between them. This CDR3 has 12 amino acids. CDR3 amino acids: CASSPSGYGYTF. CDR3 nucleotides: TGTGCCAGCAGCCCATCCGGCTATGGCTACACCTTC.

The CDR3 sequence: CASSAGGQSPGNTIYF. For the CDR3, the DNA is TGTGCCAGCAGCGCGGGGGGACAAAGCCCTGGAAACACCATATATTTT. This chain links TRBV9 with TRBJ1-3, with D perhaps TRBD1 (6 bases). V lost 3 bases to trimming and J lost 2 bases, with 15 bases between them. CDR3 length: 16 residues. Germline loops: CDR1 SGDLS, CDR2 YYNGEE. The entire variable domain, with the rest obtained from reference TRBV9 and TRBJ1-3, is as follows: DSGVTQTPKHLITATGQRVTLRCSPRSGDLSVYWYQQSLDQGLQFLIQYYNGEERAKGNILERFSAQQFPDLHSELNLSSLELGDSALYFCASSAGGQSPGNTIYFGEGSWLTVV.